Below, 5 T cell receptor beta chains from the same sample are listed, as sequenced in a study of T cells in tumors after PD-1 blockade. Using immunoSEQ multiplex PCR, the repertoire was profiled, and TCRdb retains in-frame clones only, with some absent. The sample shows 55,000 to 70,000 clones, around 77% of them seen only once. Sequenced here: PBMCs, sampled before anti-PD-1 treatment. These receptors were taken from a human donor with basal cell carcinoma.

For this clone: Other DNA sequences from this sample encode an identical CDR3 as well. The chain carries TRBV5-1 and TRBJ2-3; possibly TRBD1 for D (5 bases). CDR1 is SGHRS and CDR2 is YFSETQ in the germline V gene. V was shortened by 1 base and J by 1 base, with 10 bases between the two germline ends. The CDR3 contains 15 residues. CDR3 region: CASSLRGLGTDTQYF. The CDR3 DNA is TGCGCCAGCAGCTTGAGGGGATTGGGCACAGATACGCAGTATTTT.

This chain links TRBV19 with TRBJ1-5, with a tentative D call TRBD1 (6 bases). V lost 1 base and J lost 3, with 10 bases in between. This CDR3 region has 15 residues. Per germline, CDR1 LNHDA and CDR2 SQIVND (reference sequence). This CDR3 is CASSIGTVPNQPQHF. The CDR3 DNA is TGTGCCAGTAGTATAGGGACAGTACCCAATCAGCCCCAGCATTTT.

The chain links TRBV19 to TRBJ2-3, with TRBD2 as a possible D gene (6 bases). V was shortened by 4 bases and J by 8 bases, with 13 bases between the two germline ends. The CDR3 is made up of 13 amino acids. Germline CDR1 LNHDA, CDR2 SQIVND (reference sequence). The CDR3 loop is CASSSRLESTQYF. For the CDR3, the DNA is TGTGCCAGTAGTAGCCGACTAGAAAGTACGCAGTATTTT. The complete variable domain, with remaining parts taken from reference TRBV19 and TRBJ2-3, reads DGGITQSPKYLFRKEGQNVTLSCEQNLNHDAMYWYRQDPGQGLRLIYYSQIVNDFQKGDIAEGYSVSREKKESFPLTVTSAQKNPTAFYLCASSSRLESTQYFGPGTRLTVL.

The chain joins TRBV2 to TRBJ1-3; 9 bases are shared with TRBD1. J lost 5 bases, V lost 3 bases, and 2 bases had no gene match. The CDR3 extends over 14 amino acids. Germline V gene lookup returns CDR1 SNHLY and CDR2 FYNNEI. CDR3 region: CASSDGTGRNTIYF. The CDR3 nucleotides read TGTGCCAGCAGTGACGGGACAGGGAGAAACACCATATATTTT.

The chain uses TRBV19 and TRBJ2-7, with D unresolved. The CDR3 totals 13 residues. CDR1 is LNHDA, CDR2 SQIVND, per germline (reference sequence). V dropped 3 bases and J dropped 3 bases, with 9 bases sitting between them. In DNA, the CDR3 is TGTGCCAGTAGTATTGATTTAAGCTACGAGCAGTACTTC. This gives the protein CASSIDLSYEQYF.